These 28 T cell receptor beta chains were all obtained from the same sample, sequenced in a study of blood T cell repertoires in COVID-19. Clones were sequenced by immunoSEQ multiplex PCR, and TCRdb holds only the in-frame ones, with some missing. The sample yields around 70,000 clones, around 87% seen once. Sequenced: peripheral blood. These receptors originate from a woman of 80 years or more with active or convalescent COVID-19.

The chain joins TRBV25-1 to TRBJ1-1; D perhaps matches TRBD1 (5 bases). CDR1 and CDR2 (germline): MGHDK, SYGVNS. CDR3 size: 16 residues. Trimming took off 2 bases at V and 5 bases at J, with 18 bases between the two ends. The CDR3 nucleotides are TGTGCCAGCAGTGAACTTGGGGCGGGGTGGGAGACTGAAGCTTTCTTT. Translation gives CASSELGAGWETEAFF.

This clone was counted a few times. J is TRBJ2-1 and V is TRBV7-8; the match to TRBD2 covers 9 bases. The CDR3 length is 17 residues. The junction had 6 bases not matched to a gene; V was cut back by 1 base and J by 2 bases. Germline V gene data show CDR1 as SGHVS and CDR2 as FQNEAQ. In nucleotides, the CDR3 is TGTGCCAGCAGCTTAGTGGGCGGGGGGGCGGCCTACAATGAGCAGTTCTTC. Protein: CASSLVGGGAAYNEQFF.

The J gene is TRBJ1-4, the V gene TRBV7-9; 7 nucleotides align to TRBD1. Germline CDR1 SEHNR, CDR2 FQNEAQ (reference sequence). The CDR3 runs to 17 residues. V was clipped by 0 bases and J by 6 bases; unmatched bases: 10. CDR3 loop: CASSLAIGTGEHEKLFF. In nucleotides, the CDR3 is TGTGCCAGCAGCTTAGCGATCGGAACAGGGGAACATGAAAAACTGTTTTTT.

This clone was seen a few times. The rearrangement uses TRBV28 and TRBJ1-1, with D possibly matching TRBD1 (6 bases). From germline, CDR1 is MDHEN and CDR2 SYDVKM. V shed 4 bases and J shed 0 bases, with 12 bases lying between them. CDR3 length: 15 amino acids. The CDR3 protein is CASSSLTGMNTEAFF. CDR3 nucleotides: TGTGCCAGCAGTTCCCTAACAGGGATGAACACTGAAGCTTTCTTT.

The V gene is TRBV6-2 or TRBV6-3, the J gene TRBJ1-1; the D gene is possibly TRBD1 (5 bases). The V gene lost 6 bases and the J gene lost 4 bases, with 18 bases spanning the gap. CDR3 length equals 15 residues. CDR1 MNHEY and CDR2 SVGEGT come from the germline V gene. CDR3 DNA sequence: TGTGCCAGCAGCCAACCTACAGGTTTAGGCACTGAAGCTTTCTTT. Protein sequence: CASSQPTGLGTEAFF.

The CDR3 loop is CASSLWGAGYGYTF. CDR3 bases: TGTGCCAGCAGCTTGTGGGGAGCGGGATATGGCTACACCTTC. This chain links TRBV5-6 with TRBJ1-2, with D unresolved. Looked up from germline, CDR1 is SGHDT and CDR2 is YYEEEE. The CDR3 runs to 14 residues. The V and J ends lost 1 base and 5 bases respectively, with 12 bases between them. Using reference TRBV5-6 and TRBJ1-2 for the parts outside the CDR3, the full variable domain is DAGVTQSPTHLIKTRGQQVTLRCSPKSGHDTVSWYQQALGQGPQFIFQYYEEEERQRGNFPDRFSGHQFPNYSSELNVNALLLGDSALYLCASSLWGAGYGYTFGSGTRLTVV.

The rearrangement joins TRBV6-1 to TRBJ1-1, with no clear D. Germline CDR1 is MNHNS and CDR2 is SASEGT. The CDR3 covers 16 residues. V was clipped by 2 bases and J by 2 bases, with 15 bases between them. CDR3 sequence reads: CASSEQHPRVNTEAFF. The CDR3 coding sequence is TGTGCCAGCAGTGAACAGCACCCTCGGGTCAACACTGAAGCTTTCTTT.

This chain joins TRBV5-1 and TRBJ1-6, with 7 bases lining up with TRBD1. CDR1 is SGHRS, CDR2 YFSETQ, per germline. The J segment lost 0 bases and the V segment lost 2 bases, leaving 5 bases of the junction unmatched. The CDR3 runs 17 residues. CDR3 nucleotide sequence: TGCGCCAGCAGCTTACTAGGGGACAGCTCCTATAATTCACCCCTCCACTTT. It encodes CASSLLGDSSYNSPLHF.

This chain connects TRBV6-5 to TRBJ1-2; the D gene is possibly TRBD1 (6 bases). The CDR3 has 15 amino acids. Germline values: CDR1 MNHEY, CDR2 SVGAGI. The V gene lost 10 bases and the J gene lost 4 bases, with 22 bases spanning the gap. The CDR3: CATGGGGPPRYGYTF. In nucleotides, the CDR3 is TGTGCCACCGGGGGAGGGGGACCACCGCGCTATGGCTACACCTTC.

The genes are TRBV7-2 and TRBJ1-2, with TRBD1 matching 7 bases. The germline V gene encodes CDR1 SGHTA and CDR2 FQGNSA. The CDR3 is made up of 14 amino acids. The ends lost 7 bases at V and 7 bases at J; junction bases unmatched: 12. CDR3 amino acids: CASNVNRDSIGYTF. The CDR3 bases are TGTGCCAGCAACGTTAACAGGGACAGCATTGGCTACACCTTC.

The chain has TRBV2 and TRBJ1-1, with D possibly being TRBD1 (6 bases). Germline-derived CDR1 and CDR2 are SNHLY and FYNNEI. This CDR3 is built from 14 residues. V was trimmed by 4 bases and J by 5 bases, leaving 14 bases between them. CDR3 sequence reads: CASSVRQVITEAFF. CDR3 coding DNA: TGTGCCAGCAGTGTTAGACAGGTCATAACTGAAGCTTTCTTT.

V is TRBV7-2 and J is TRBJ2-7, with TRBD1 as a possible D gene (6 bases). Germline lookup yields CDR1 SGHTA and CDR2 FQGNSA. V lost 3 bases and J 3 bases, leaving 9 bases between the germline ends. This CDR3 is 13 amino acids long. The CDR3 DNA is TGTGCCAGCAGCTTGGGGGCTTTCTACGAGCAGTACTTC. Amino acids: CASSLGAFYEQYF.

The rearrangement uses TRBV30 and TRBJ1-5; D ambiguous. CDR3 length equals 13 residues. The germline gives CDR1 GTSNPN, CDR2 SVGIG (reference sequence). The V and J ends lost 4 bases and 4 bases respectively, with 11 bases between them. In nucleotides, the CDR3 is TGTGCCTGGACCCACCAGATTAATCAGCCCCAGCATTTT. As protein: CAWTHQINQPQHF.

V usage is TRBV5-1 and J usage is TRBJ2-3, with 7 positions matching TRBD2. V trimming: 3 bases; J trimming: 0 bases; junction bases outside the gene matches: 7. This CDR3 spans 16 amino acids. The germline V gene has CDR1 SGHRS and CDR2 YFSETQ. The CDR3 DNA sequence: TGCGCCAGCAGCTCGGGACTATCCCCTAGCACAGATACGCAGTATTTT. It encodes CASSSGLSPSTDTQYF.

This chain joins TRBV2 and TRBJ2-2; D is perhaps TRBD2 (5 bases). This CDR3 is 15 amino acids long. The V end was cut by 2 bases, the J end by 3 bases, with 10 bases between. Germline CDR1 reads SNHLY; CDR2 reads FYNNEI. The CDR3 region has the DNA TGTGCCAGCAGTGAAAAAACGGGATACACCGGGGAGCTGTTTTTT. Encoded protein: CASSEKTGYTGELFF.

The V gene is TRBV5-1, the J gene TRBJ2-5, with D uncertain. Per germline, CDR1 SGHRS and CDR2 YFSETQ. V lost 4 bases and J lost 2, with 3 bases in between. The CDR3 consists of 11 residues. In DNA, the CDR3 is TGCGCCAGCAGCGTACAAGAGACCCAGTACTTC. Protein: CASSVQETQYF.

The CDR3 here is CASTPGTSDTDTQYF. DNA of the CDR3: TGTGCCAGCACGCCCGGGACTAGCGACACAGATACGCAGTATTTT. The chain has TRBV9 and TRBJ2-3; TRBD2 matches 10 bases. This CDR3 has 15 amino acids. Germline CDR1 and CDR2: SGDLS and YYNGEE. V trimming: 6 bases; J trimming: 2 bases; junction bases outside the gene matches: 6.

The rearrangement links TRBV5-1 to TRBJ2-1; perhaps TRBD1 as D (6 bases). The length of the CDR3 is 11 residues. Germline V CDR1 and CDR2: SGHRS, YFSETQ. The V and J ends lost 4 bases and 9 bases respectively, with 8 bases between them. CDR3 protein: CASSPGVEQFF. CDR3 coding DNA: TGCGCCAGCAGCCCAGGGGTTGAGCAGTTCTTC. Looking up the rest from reference TRBV5-1 and TRBJ2-1 gives the full variable domain: KAGVTQTPRYLIKTRGQQVTLSCSPISGHRSVSWYQQTPGQGLQFLFEYFSETQRNKGNFPGRFSGRQFSNSRSEMNVSTLELGDSALYLCASSPGVEQFFGPGTRLTVL.

This clone has just a few counts. This chain joins TRBV13 and TRBJ1-1; D gene ambiguous. Trimming removed 5 bases at V and 0 bases at J, with 7 bases between. There are 13 residues in the CDR3. Germline V gives CDR1 PRHDT, CDR2 FYEKMQ (reference sequence). CDR3 region: CASSRRVNTEAFF. CDR3 DNA sequence: TGTGCCAGCAGCCGAAGAGTGAACACTGAAGCTTTCTTT. Full variable domain (remainder filled in from reference TRBV13 and TRBJ1-1): AAGVIQSPRHLIKEKRETATLKCYPIPRHDTVYWYQQGPGQDPQFLISFYEKMQSDKGSIPDRFSAQQFSDYHSELNMSSLELGDSALYFCASSRRVNTEAFFGQGTRLTVV.

The chain joins TRBV9 to TRBJ1-1; D may be TRBD1 (5 bases). V dropped 4 bases and J dropped 2 bases, with 12 bases sitting between them. CDR1 and CDR2 (germline): SGDLS, YYNGEE. This CDR3 has 14 residues. Here the CDR3 reads CASSSTVSNTEAFF. The DNA for the CDR3 is TGTGCCAGCAGCTCGACAGTTAGCAACACTGAAGCTTTCTTT.

With regard to this clone: This same CDR3 is encoded by further DNA sequences in the sample. The chain couples TRBV18 to TRBJ2-7; possible D gene TRBD2, 6 bases. CDR1 KGHSH and CDR2 LQKENI come from the germline V gene. The V gene lost 3 bases and the J gene lost 3 bases, with 9 bases spanning the gap. The CDR3 has 13 residues. As DNA, the CDR3 is TGTGCCAGCTCACCGGGACTGGACTACGAGCAGTACTTC. Amino acid sequence: CASSPGLDYEQYF.

The CDR3 nucleotides read TGTGCCAGCAGCTGGCTCAGGGTTCTAGGGAACACTGAAGCTTTCTTT. It encodes CASSWLRVLGNTEAFF. This chain joins TRBV5-6 and TRBJ1-1; the D gene is possibly TRBD1 (5 bases). The CDR3 totals 16 residues. Germline lookup yields CDR1 SGHDT and CDR2 YYEEEE. Between the trimmed V and J ends, which lost 3 bases and 1 base, there was a span of 16 bases.

The J gene is TRBJ1-2, the V gene TRBV3-1 (or the pseudogene TRBV3-2); 12 nucleotides align to TRBD1. Germline loops: CDR1 LGHDT, CDR2 YNNKEL (reference sequence). The V and J ends lost 4 bases and 7 bases, in that order; junction bases with no gene match: 13. There are 17 residues in the CDR3. The CDR3 sequence is CASSPNGGQGALGGYTF. The CDR3 DNA sequence: TGTGCCAGCAGCCCCAATGGGGGACAGGGGGCGCTTGGTGGCTACACCTTC.

DNA of the CDR3: TGTGCCAGCAGCCAACACGAGGGATTGGGCACTGAAGCTTTCTTT. This codes for CASSQHEGLGTEAFF. This sequence joins TRBV3-1 (or the pseudogene TRBV3-2) and TRBJ1-1; the D is unclear. The ends were cut back, 2 bases at V and 4 bases at J, with 14 bases in the middle. Germline assignment: CDR1 LGHDT and CDR2 YNNKEL (reference sequence). This CDR3 is 15 amino acids long.

This chain connects TRBV6-2 or TRBV6-3 to TRBJ1-2; 7 nucleotides line up with TRBD1. Germline loops: CDR1 MNHEY, CDR2 SVGEGT. The CDR3 covers 13 residues. J lost 14 bases, V lost 5 bases, and 14 bases had no gene match. Here the CDR3 reads CASSPTTGTVATF. The CDR3 nucleotides are TGTGCCAGCAGTCCCACAACCGGGACAGTGGCTACCTTC.

The rearrangement joins TRBV13 to TRBJ1-1, with D possibly TRBD1 on 6 matching bases. CDR3 size: 14 residues. Germline V gives CDR1 PRHDT, CDR2 FYEKMQ (reference sequence). V was trimmed by 5 bases and J by 10 bases, leaving 20 bases between them. Written as DNA, the CDR3 is TGTGCCAGCAGCCCGAGGGGGGGGATCGCCCGAGCTTTCTTT. It yields the protein CASSPRGGIARAFF.

The genes are TRBV18 and TRBJ1-3, with TRBD1 as a possible D gene (6 bases). CDR1 and CDR2 (germline): KGHSH, LQKENI. The V and J ends lost 4 bases and 0 bases respectively, with 16 bases between them. The CDR3 extends over 17 amino acids. CDR3 sequence: CASSQNGDTYSGNTIYF. CDR3 DNA sequence: TGTGCCAGCTCACAAAACGGGGACACTTACTCTGGAAACACCATATATTTT.

V usage is TRBV6-2 or TRBV6-3 and J usage is TRBJ2-4; D gene uncertain. The V gene's germline CDR1 is MNHEY and CDR2 SVGEGT. The V end was cut by 5 bases, the J end by 0 bases, with 11 bases between. There are 15 residues in the CDR3. CDR3 bases: TGTGCCAGCAGTCCCCAGACATTAGCCAAAAACATTCAGTACTTC. The encoded protein is CASSPQTLAKNIQYF.